The 17 T cell receptor beta chains listed next were all sequenced from one sample in a study of cytomegalovirus exposure and HLA in healthy donors. Using immunoSEQ multiplex PCR, the repertoire was profiled, and TCRdb retains in-frame clones only, with some absent. The sample has fewer than 200,000 clones, less than 90% seen once; the top ten hold 5% to 7%. Specimen: PBMCs. The receptors derive from a woman in her twenties or thirties in good health and CMV-seronegative.

This chain links TRBV19 with TRBJ2-1, with no clear D. V was trimmed by 4 bases and J by 13 bases, leaving 11 bases between them. CDR1 is LNHDA and CDR2 is SQIVND in the germline V gene (reference sequence). This CDR3 has 11 residues. This chain's CDR3 is CASSNLEGQFF. In DNA, the CDR3 is TGTGCCAGTAGTAACTTAGAAGGTCAGTTCTTC.

J is TRBJ2-5 and V is TRBV4-1; 11 positions agree with TRBD1. V gave up 4 bases and J gave up 1 base; unmatched junction bases: 11. This CDR3 has 18 amino acids. In germline, CDR1 is MGHRA, CDR2 YSYEKL. The CDR3 loop reads CASSRPNSGQGVQETQYF. The DNA for the CDR3 is TGCGCCAGCAGCCGGCCCAACTCGGGACAGGGGGTCCAAGAGACCCAGTACTTC.

V and J are TRBV7-6 and TRBJ2-7; TRBD1 aligns across 8 bases. Unmatched junction bases numbered 11, after V lost 1 base and J lost 9 bases. The CDR3 totals 15 residues. Germline V gives CDR1 SGHVS, CDR2 FNYEAQ. CDR3 bases: TGTGCCAGCAGCTTAGATCGGACAGGGAACCTTAGGCAGTACTTC. Translating it yields CASSLDRTGNLRQYF.

The V call is TRBV6-1, the J call TRBJ2-3; 9 nucleotides agree with TRBD1. From germline, CDR1 is MNHNS and CDR2 SASEGT. Trimming at V came to 3 bases and at J to 4 bases, leaving 5 bases not matched to a gene. The CDR3 has 15 amino acids. The CDR3 DNA follows: TGTGCCAGCAGTGAGGGACAGGGCCATTCAGATACGCAGTATTTT. As protein: CASSEGQGHSDTQYF.

The genes are TRBV6-5 and TRBJ1-1, with D tentatively TRBD1 (5 bases). The CDR3 totals 15 residues. Germline V gene data show CDR1 as MNHEY and CDR2 as SVGAGI. Trimming took off 5 bases at V and 4 bases at J, with 17 bases between the two ends. CDR3 in DNA: TGTGCCAGCAGTCCCGTTACTGCGGGGGGCACTGAAGCTTTCTTT. Amino acid sequence: CASSPVTAGGTEAFF.

This chain uses TRBV27 with TRBJ2-1; a possible D gene is TRBD2 (5 bases). CDR3 size: 14 residues. Per germline, CDR1 MNHEY and CDR2 SMNVEV (reference sequence). V was clipped by 4 bases and J by 3 bases, with 10 bases between them. The CDR3 reads CASSSAGVYNEQFF. Here the CDR3 DNA reads TGTGCCAGCAGTTCGGCCGGGGTCTACAATGAGCAGTTCTTC.

V usage is TRBV7-2 and J usage is TRBJ2-1, with a possible D match to TRBD2 (6 bases). CDR3 length equals 14 residues. CDR1 and CDR2 from the germline V gene are SGHTA and FQGNSA. Trimming took 5 bases from V and 4 from J, leaving 12 bases between them. The CDR3 coding sequence is TGTGCCAGCAGCCCCCGGGACTCTTACAATGAGCAGTTCTTC. Translating gives CASSPRDSYNEQFF. Together with reference TRBV7-2 and TRBJ2-1, the CDR3 gives the full variable domain: GAGVSQSPSNKVTEKGKDVELRCDPISGHTALYWYRQSLGQGLEFLIYFQGNSAPDKSGLPSDRFSAERTGGSVSTLTIQRTQQEDSAVYLCASSPRDSYNEQFFGPGTRLTVL.

This clone appeared a few times. V gene TRBV28 combines with J gene TRBJ2-1; D unresolved. Germline CDR1 and CDR2: MDHEN and SYDVKM. Between the trimmed V and J ends, which lost 6 bases and 7 bases, there was a span of 16 bases. The CDR3 extends over 14 amino acids. In DNA, the CDR3 is TGTGCCAGCAGCCCCAGGCTACCCCAGAATGAGCAGTTCTTC. Amino acids: CASSPRLPQNEQFF.

This chain joins TRBV6-5 and TRBJ1-1; D unclear. This CDR3 comprises 13 residues. Trimming pared 4 bases from V and 6 bases from J, leaving 12 bases between. From germline, CDR1 is MNHEY and CDR2 SVGAGI. The CDR3: CASSSAIQPEAFF. CDR3 DNA: TGTGCCAGCAGTTCGGCAATTCAACCTGAAGCTTTCTTT.

The gene calls are TRBV7-2 and TRBJ1-2, with 7 bases matching TRBD1. V was pared by 4 bases and J by 6 bases, with 11 bases of the junction left unmatched. CDR1 SGHTA and CDR2 FQGNSA come from the germline V gene. The CDR3 has 15 amino acids. The CDR3 DNA reads TGTGCCAGCAGCTCGGGACAAAGAGGGGGCCATGGCTACACCTTC. Its protein product is CASSSGQRGGHGYTF.

The chain has TRBV11-2 and TRBJ1-2; TRBD1 might be the D (6 bases). V lost 6 bases and J lost 0, with 11 bases in between. CDR1 is SGHAT, CDR2 FQNNGV, per germline. The length of the CDR3 is 14 residues. The CDR3 bases are TGTGCCAGCAGTCGACGGGACACTAACTATGGCTACACCTTC. Protein product: CASSRRDTNYGYTF. Variable domain in full (rest from reference TRBV11-2 and TRBJ1-2): EAGVAQSPRYKIIEKRQSVAFWCNPISGHATLYWYQQILGQGPKLLIQFQNNGVVDDSQLPKDRFSAERLKGVDSTLKIQPAKLEDSAVYLCASSRRDTNYGYTFGSGTRLTVV.

The chain recombines TRBV15 with TRBJ2-7; 14 bases are shared with TRBD2. The trim removed 4 bases at V and 3 bases at J, leaving 5 bases unmatched. Germline V CDR1 and CDR2: LNHNV, YYDKDF (reference sequence). The CDR3 totals 16 residues. CDR3 bases: TGTGCCACCAGCATAAGGACTAGCGGGGGGAACTACGAGCAGTACTTC. Encoded protein: CATSIRTSGGNYEQYF.

V gene TRBV7-9 combines with J gene TRBJ2-7; maybe TRBD2 (6 bases). The CDR3 is 15 amino acids. The germline V and J ends were trimmed by 5 bases and 4 bases, with 18 bases remaining between them. Looked up from germline, CDR1 is SEHNR and CDR2 is FQNEAQ (reference sequence). CDR3 in amino acids: CASSHSVGGGYEQYF. The CDR3, as DNA: TGTGCCAGCAGCCATTCAGTGGGGGGTGGTTACGAGCAGTACTTC.

The chain combines TRBV5-6 with TRBJ1-2; 10 bases are shared with TRBD1. The CDR3 covers 16 residues. The germline V gene encodes CDR1 SGHDT and CDR2 YYEEEE. V gave up 3 bases and J gave up 0 bases; unmatched junction bases: 5. The CDR3 DNA reads as TGTGCCAGCAGCTCCGGGACAGGGGATTCTAACTATGGCTACACCTTC. It is translated as CASSSGTGDSNYGYTF.

V is TRBV5-1 and J is TRBJ2-1, with 7 nucleotides matching TRBD1. The J segment lost 6 bases and the V segment lost 6 bases, leaving 12 bases of the junction unmatched. The CDR3 has 15 amino acids. Per the germline V gene, CDR1 is SGHRS and CDR2 is YFSETQ. CDR3 sequence (DNA): TGCGCCAGCACCGTCATCCCGGACAGGCCCAATGAGCAGTTCTTC. It encodes CASTVIPDRPNEQFF.

The rearrangement joins TRBV5-1 to TRBJ2-1; a possible D gene is TRBD2 (6 bases). The germline V gene has CDR1 SGHRS and CDR2 YFSETQ. V lost 4 bases to trimming and J lost 3 bases, with 8 bases between them. The CDR3 runs 13 residues. The CDR3 nucleotides read TGCGCCAGCAGCCTGACTAGCTACAATGAGCAGTTCTTC. As protein: CASSLTSYNEQFF.

The gene calls are TRBV9 and TRBJ1-2; no firm D call. Germline CDR1 is SGDLS and CDR2 is YYNGEE. The CDR3 is made up of 16 amino acids. V lost 1 base and J lost 4, with 17 bases in between. The CDR3 is CASSVSSAGRRYGYTF. As DNA, the CDR3 is TGTGCCAGCAGCGTAAGTTCGGCAGGTCGCCGCTATGGCTACACCTTC.